The sample holds a few counts of the clone carrying this T cell receptor beta chain. Trimming at V came to 2 bases and at J to 8 bases, leaving 17 bases not matched to a gene. Germline lookup yields CDR1 SGHTA and CDR2 FQGNSA. CDR3 length equals 18 residues. This sample is part of a study of blood T cell repertoires in COVID-19. The Seattle patients joined while their infection was active and were tracked longitudinally afterward. Original methodology: Counts of nucleated cells, estimated from reference gene primer amplification, were obtained. Measured with immunoSEQ multiplex PCR; TCRdb has only the in-frame clones, and not every one. V, J and clone size reflect that table, while D and trimming were determined from the DNA. The data show about 300,000 clones, around 84% seen once.

The source of this sequence is a human donor with COVID-19, enrolled during active disease. The donor label of this sample is uncertain. The sequencing input was peripheral blood. The gene calls are TRBV7-2 and TRBJ2-2; 7 bases line up with TRBD1. The CDR3 sequence: CASSLYGIGTASPGELFF. The DNA of the CDR3 is TGTGCCAGCAGCTTATATGGAATTGGGACAGCCTCACCGGGGGAGCTGTTTTTT.